The 17 T cell receptor beta chains listed next were all sequenced from one sample in a study of CD8 T cells in ankylosing spondylitis. Overall study findings and caveats: It appeared that ankylosing spondylitis blood was characterized by a TCR beta motif of several highly homologous variants.

No cognate antigen is known for these TCRs. TCRdb called the 5' RACE reads again in MiXCR, with one record for every CDR3 protein. The table includes about 440,000 distinct CDR3 sequences, approximately 17% detected once. Material: blood, either unsorted or a sorted T cell fraction (not recorded which). The receptors were gathered from a male donor with ankylosing spondylitis.

The chain couples TRBV12-3 or TRBV12-4 to TRBJ1-1; maybe TRBD1 (5 bases). Between the trimmed V and J ends, which lost 8 bases and 10 bases, there was a span of 23 bases. The CDR3 consists of 14 residues. DNA for the CDR3: TGTGCCAGCGGCCCCGGACACCCCCTAAGGACAGCTTTCTTT. Protein product: CASGPGHPLRTAFF.

The CDR3 is CSVDGTPGMNTEAFF. The CDR3 DNA sequence: TGCAGCGTTGACGGGACCCCCGGCATGAACACTGAAGCTTTCTTT. The chain couples TRBV29-1 to TRBJ1-1; tentative D call: TRBD1 (5 bases). Germline CDR1 reads SQVTM; CDR2 reads ANQGSEA. The CDR3 is 15 residues long. The ends were cut back, 3 bases at V and 0 bases at J, with 14 bases in the middle.

This clonotype has just a few counts. The V gene is TRBV7-9, the J gene TRBJ1-4; 8 bases are shared with TRBD1. Germline lookup yields CDR1 SEHNR and CDR2 FQNEAQ (reference sequence). The CDR3 runs to 14 residues. Trimming took 1 base from V and 7 from J; bases not matched to a gene: 2. For the CDR3, the DNA is TGTGCCAGCAGCTTAGGAGGACAGGGTGAAAAACTGTTTTTT. It codes for CASSLGGQGEKLFF.

This clonotype was detected a few times. The genes are TRBV29-1 and TRBJ2-3, with 9 positions matching TRBD2. The CDR3 spans 15 residues. V shed 5 bases and J 4 bases; nucleotides not matched to a gene: 10. Germline V gene lookup returns CDR1 SQVTM and CDR2 ANQGSEA. The CDR3 DNA reads TGCAGCGTTCGCGGGGGCGGGAGGGCCTCAGATACGCAGTATTTT. The encoded protein is CSVRGGGRASDTQYF.

This clonotype was seen a few times. The rearrangement joins TRBV10-3 to TRBJ2-2, with 8 bases matching TRBD2. The V and J ends lost 4 bases and 0 bases, in that order; junction bases with no gene match: 4. Per germline, CDR1 ENHRY and CDR2 SYGVKD. The CDR3 is made up of 16 amino acids. In DNA form, the CDR3 reads TGTGCCATCAGTGGAACTAGCGGTCCGAACACCGGGGAGCTGTTTTTT. Translating it yields CAISGTSGPNTGELFF.

The chain uses TRBV3-1 and TRBJ2-7; D ambiguous. The V end lost 4 bases, the J end lost 2 bases, and 9 bases lay between the germline ends. Germline V gene sequence: CDR1 LGHDT, CDR2 YNNKEL (reference sequence). The CDR3 length is 13 residues. The CDR3 DNA is TGTGCCAGCAGCCGACTCGCGGCCTACGAGCAGTACTTC. It is translated as CASSRLAAYEQYF.

The V and J genes are TRBV2 and TRBJ1-5; a possible D gene is TRBD1 (5 bases). The germline gives CDR1 SNHLY, CDR2 FYNNEI. The CDR3 consists of 14 residues. V was pared by 6 bases and J by 4 bases, with 13 bases between. The CDR3 nucleotides are TGTGCCAGCAGCGGGACGGTAAGAAATCAGCCCCAGCATTTT. Its translation is CASSGTVRNQPQHF.

V is TRBV20-1 and J is TRBJ2-7, with D perhaps assigned TRBD1 or TRBD2 (5 bases each). Per germline, CDR1 DFQATT and CDR2 SNEGSKA (reference sequence). This CDR3 spans 15 amino acids. Trimming pared 5 bases from V and 2 bases from J, leaving 19 bases between. This CDR3 is CSAGRDPETPYEQYF. CDR3 in DNA: TGCAGTGCTGGCCGGGACCCCGAAACTCCCTACGAGCAGTACTTC.

The CDR3 protein is CASSQTGGYNSPLHF. CDR3 DNA sequence: TGTGCCAGCAGCCAAACAGGGGGCTATAATTCACCCCTCCACTTT. The genes are TRBV9 and TRBJ1-6, with TRBD1 matching 8 bases. Trimming took 4 bases from V and 3 from J; bases not matched to a gene: 3. The germline V gene has CDR1 SGDLS and CDR2 YYNGEE. The CDR3 totals 15 residues.

The V and J genes are TRBV12-3 or TRBV12-4 and TRBJ2-7; 12 bases are shared with TRBD2. The CDR3 is made up of 17 amino acids. J gave up 4 bases and V 5 bases, and 12 bases lay outside the gene matches. The CDR3 nucleotides are TGTGCCAGCAGTCGCCAGACTAGCGGGAGAAAGTCGTACGAGCAGTACTTC. It translates to CASSRQTSGRKSYEQYF.

This clonotype has just a few counts. V is TRBV2 and J is TRBJ1-2, with a tentative D call TRBD1 (6 bases). Germline CDR1 SNHLY, CDR2 FYNNEI. V dropped 8 bases and J dropped 7 bases, with 14 bases sitting between them. This CDR3 is built from 12 residues. CDR3 DNA: TGTGCCAGCGGGAGCGGGGGGCCTGGCTACACCTTC. This encodes CASGSGGPGYTF. The full variable domain, with the rest looked up from reference TRBV2 and TRBJ1-2, is EPEVTQTPSHQVTQMGQEVILRCVPISNHLYFYWYRQILGQKVEFLVSFYNNEISEKSEIFDDQFSVERPDGSNFTLKIRSTKLEDSAMYFCASGSGGPGYTFGSGTRLTVV.

At least ten counts were recorded for this clonotype. The V and J genes are TRBV28 and TRBJ2-7, with 9 bases lining up with TRBD1. Germline-derived CDR1 and CDR2 are MDHEN and SYDVKM. The CDR3 is 15 amino acids. The ends lost 5 bases at V and 1 base at J; junction bases unmatched: 6. The DNA of the CDR3 is TGTGCCAGCAGTCCCACCGGGACAGGGTCCTACGAGCAGTACTTC. Encoded protein: CASSPTGTGSYEQYF.

There are many counts of this clonotype. The CDR3 DNA reads as TGTGCCAGCAGCACAGGGATAAACTATGGCTACACCTTC. Protein product: CASSTGINYGYTF. The chain has TRBV5-6 and TRBJ1-2, with D possibly matching TRBD1 (6 bases). V lost 4 bases and J 2 bases, leaving 9 bases between the germline ends. The CDR3 extends over 13 amino acids. The V gene's germline CDR1 is SGHDT and CDR2 YYEEEE.

This clonotype has just a few counts. V and J are TRBV4-2 and TRBJ2-1, with TRBD2 matching 8 bases. The germline CDR1 and CDR2 sequences are LGHNA and YNFKEQ. The length of the CDR3 is 16 residues. V was pared by 0 bases and J by 3 bases, with 4 bases of the junction left unmatched. For the CDR3, the DNA is TGTGCCAGCAGCCAAGAGGGACTAGATATCTACAATGAGCAGTTCTTC. Its protein product is CASSQEGLDIYNEQFF.

This clonotype was detected a few times. The chain employs TRBV5-1 and TRBJ1-2; TRBD1 is a possible D gene (6 bases). Trimming removed 4 bases from V and 4 bases from J, with 17 bases in between. In germline, CDR1 is SGHRS, CDR2 YFSETQ. The CDR3 totals 15 residues. The CDR3 DNA is TGCGCCAGCAGCATCGGGACATCTGGGGGCTATGGCTACACCTTC. Protein sequence: CASSIGTSGGYGYTF. Variable domain in full (rest from reference TRBV5-1 and TRBJ1-2): KAGVTQTPRYLIKTRGQQVTLSCSPISGHRSVSWYQQTPGQGLQFLFEYFSETQRNKGNFPGRFSGRQFSNSRSEMNVSTLELGDSALYLCASSIGTSGGYGYTFGSGTRLTVV.

V and J are TRBV6-6 and TRBJ1-1, with D perhaps matching TRBD1 (5 bases). In germline, CDR1 is MNHNY, CDR2 SVGAGI (reference sequence). V shed 11 bases and J shed 5 bases, with 18 bases lying between them. The CDR3 loop spans 13 amino acids. In nucleotides, the CDR3 is TGTGCCTCTCAATCCGGGGGAACAACTGAAGCTTTCTTT. It yields the protein CASQSGGTTEAFF.

This clonotype was found a few times. This sequence joins TRBV6-5 and TRBJ1-3, with unresolved D. The V gene lost 2 bases and the J gene lost 4 bases, with 12 bases spanning the gap. The CDR3 is made up of 15 amino acids. Germline V gene lookup returns CDR1 MNHEY and CDR2 SVGAGI. CDR3 protein: CASSYTSRRGNTIYF. In nucleotides, the CDR3 is TGTGCCAGCAGTTACACTAGTAGACGGGGAAACACCATATATTTT.